The T cell receptor (beta chain) under discussion was sequenced for a study of identical twins. Note on this clonotype: Its antigen is not identified.

The CDR3 extends over 16 amino acids. The V segment lost 0 bases and the J segment 3 bases; nucleotides outside the gene matches: 3. CDR1 and CDR2 (germline): MNHEY, SVGAGI. cDNA carried unique molecular identifiers, and a universal primer site was added by template switching. Via MiXCR, TCRdb re-called the 5' RACE reads, giving one row per CDR3 protein. The table shows around 500,000 distinct CDR3 sequences, with 14% occurring only once. The donor group consisted entirely of healthy Caucasians. Findings of the study overall: Whereas memory repertoires showed no such difference, abundant cord blood beta clonotypes carried fewer insertions. Among out-of-frame alpha sequences shared by twins, low generation probability occurred in excess.

The same data also contributed to another study, on yellow fever vaccine responses in identical twins.

Sequenced input: CD4+ T cells sorted from blood. This receptor was obtained from a woman between 18 and 30 years old in good health. The chain has TRBV6-5 and TRBJ2-2, with 8 bases matching TRBD2. The DNA of the CDR3 is TGTGCCAGCAGTTACTCGACGGGGGGGTACACCGGGGAGCTGTTTTTT. Translated, it gives CASSYSTGGYTGELFF.